This entry describes one T cell receptor beta chain. The source of the sample is a study of human T cells and chemical hapten exposure. CDR1 is SGHRS and CDR2 is YFSETQ in the germline V gene. CDR3 length equals 13 residues. V lost 0 bases to trimming and J lost 4 bases, with 4 bases between them. Unique molecular identifiers were linked by the library to individual cDNA molecules. Each CDR3 protein gets one entry after TCRdb re-called the 5' RACE reads with MiXCR. This sample carries roughly 82,000 distinct CDR3 sequences, about 16% of them seen once, and the ten largest clones take under 7.5%. Unfractionated whole blood served as the source for total RNA extraction.

The chain recombines TRBV5-1 with TRBJ2-2; D is ambiguous. The origin of this receptor is a female donor in good health. CDR3 residues: CASSLGSTGELFF. CDR3 in DNA: TGCGCCAGCAGCTTGGGAAGCACCGGGGAGCTGTTTTTT.